The 23 T cell receptor beta chains below were found in one sample sequenced in a study of blood T cell repertoires in COVID-19. TCRdb's copy holds only in-frame clones and misses some; the assay was immunoSEQ multiplex PCR. The table lists about 200,000 clones, around 84% of them singletons. Sequenced material: peripheral blood. The receptor set was obtained from a man aged 45-65 years with acute or convalescent COVID-19.

The rearrangement uses TRBV9 and TRBJ1-2, with D maybe TRBD1 (6 bases). Trimming left V 5 bases short and J 3 bases short, with 17 bases between. Germline-derived CDR1 and CDR2 are SGDLS and YYNGEE. This CDR3 contains 15 residues. The CDR3 region has the DNA TGTGCCAGCAGATCCGCGGGGGGCGCACACTATGGCTACACCTTC. Amino acid sequence: CASRSAGGAHYGYTF.

This chain links TRBV5-1 with TRBJ1-1, with unresolved D. The V end was cut by 4 bases, the J end by 1 base, with 8 bases between. The CDR3 spans 13 residues. CDR1 is SGHRS, CDR2 YFSETQ, per germline. For the CDR3, the DNA is TGCGCCAGCAGCGCGGGGAGGAACACTGAAGCTTTCTTT. The encoded protein is CASSAGRNTEAFF.

The gene calls are TRBV6-5 and TRBJ1-2, with 8 nucleotides matching TRBD1. The length of the CDR3 is 13 residues. CDR1 MNHEY and CDR2 SVGAGI come from the germline V gene. V shed 7 bases and J 6 bases; nucleotides not matched to a gene: 7. The CDR3 DNA is TGTGCCAGCACCGGAGGACAGGGAGATGGCTACACCTTC. Amino acids: CASTGGQGDGYTF.

This rearrangement joins TRBV3-1 (or the pseudogene TRBV3-2) to TRBJ1-5, with D maybe TRBD1 (5 bases). Germline CDR1 is LGHDT and CDR2 is YNNKEL (reference sequence). Trimming pared 0 bases from V and 7 bases from J, leaving 10 bases between. The CDR3 is made up of 14 amino acids. The chain's CDR3 is CASSQDRVRQPQHF. The CDR3 DNA follows: TGTGCCAGCAGCCAAGACAGGGTGAGGCAGCCCCAGCATTTT.

The rearrangement joins TRBV7-2 to TRBJ2-3, with 10 positions matching TRBD2. V dropped 1 base and J dropped 4; count of bases not matched to a gene: 8. The CDR3 is 17 amino acids. The V gene's germline CDR1 is SGHTA and CDR2 FQGNSA. DNA of the CDR3: TGTGCCAGCAGCTTAGGCGCGCTAGCGGGGGTCGCAGATACGCAGTATTTT. It translates to CASSLGALAGVADTQYF.

CDR3 sequence reads: CATSDSTGFGINTGELFF. The CDR3 DNA is TGTGCCACCAGTGATTCCACAGGGTTCGGGATAAACACCGGGGAGCTGTTTTTT. The chain links TRBV24-1 to TRBJ2-2, with a tentative D call TRBD1 (6 bases). The CDR3 contains 18 residues. CDR1 and CDR2 from the germline V gene are KGHDR and SFDVKD. V shed 2 bases and J shed 2 bases, with 17 bases lying between them.

The chain recombines TRBV2 with TRBJ1-5, with D possibly TRBD1 on 5 matching bases. CDR3 length equals 15 residues. The V end lost 2 bases, the J end lost 4 bases, and 12 bases lay between the germline ends. Germline CDR1 and CDR2: SNHLY and FYNNEI. In nucleotides, the CDR3 is TGTGCCAGCAGTGAAATGGGGCAGACTAATCAGCCCCAGCATTTT. Its translation is CASSEMGQTNQPQHF.

The chain has TRBV7-7 and TRBJ2-5; 8 bases are shared with TRBD2. Germline CDR1 reads SSHAT; CDR2 reads FNYEAQ (reference sequence). J gave up 5 bases and V 2 bases, and 10 bases lay outside the gene matches. The CDR3 has 16 residues. CDR3 DNA: TGTGCCAGCAGCTTAAGCCCAAGCGGGGGAGGTGAGACCCAGTACTTC. This sequence encodes CASSLSPSGGGETQYF.

This chain links TRBV5-1 with TRBJ2-1; TRBD2 might be the D (6 bases). This CDR3 has 14 residues. Looked up from germline, CDR1 is SGHRS and CDR2 is YFSETQ. Trimming stripped 0 bases from V and 5 bases from J, with 9 bases between. The DNA for the CDR3 is TGCGCCAGCAGCTTGGGAGGAGGGGACAATGAGCAGTTCTTC. It codes for CASSLGGGDNEQFF.

The CDR3 here is CAWAHRSNQPQHF. CDR3 sequence (DNA): TGTGCCTGGGCCCACAGAAGCAATCAGCCCCAGCATTTT. The rearrangement uses TRBV30 and TRBJ1-5; D is unclear. The CDR3 contains 13 residues. Trimming took 5 bases from V and 1 from J, leaving 9 bases between them. Germline V gives CDR1 GTSNPN, CDR2 SVGIG (reference sequence).

The chain has TRBV6-5 and TRBJ2-7; TRBD1 agrees at 7 bases. Per the germline V gene, CDR1 is MNHEY and CDR2 is SVGAGI. This CDR3 is built from 14 residues. The V segment lost 7 bases and the J segment 0 bases; nucleotides outside the gene matches: 6. For the CDR3, the DNA is TGTGCCAGCACTAAGGGACAGAGCTCCTACGAGCAGTACTTC. Amino acid sequence: CASTKGQSSYEQYF.

The CDR3 bases are TGTGCCAGCAGCTCCGAGTGGAGGACCGATTCACCCCTCCACTTT. It codes for CASSSEWRTDSPLHF. V gene TRBV7-9 combines with J gene TRBJ1-6; D gene uncertain. Germline lookup yields CDR1 SEHNR and CDR2 FQNEAQ (reference sequence). This CDR3 is 15 amino acids long. The germline V and J ends were trimmed by 4 bases and 8 bases, with 15 bases remaining between them. The complete variable domain, with remaining parts taken from reference TRBV7-9 and TRBJ1-6, reads DTGVSQNPRHKITKRGQNVTFRCDPISEHNRLYWYRQTLGQGPEFLTYFQNEAQLEKSRLLSDRFSAERPKGSFSTLEIQRTEQGDSAMYLCASSSEWRTDSPLHFGNGTRLTVT.

J is TRBJ1-2 and V is TRBV7-8; unclear D gene. Germline V CDR1 and CDR2: SGHVS, FQNEAQ. The V end lost 5 bases, the J end lost 0 bases, and 10 bases lay between the germline ends. The CDR3 loop spans 14 amino acids. As DNA, the CDR3 is TGTGCCAGCAGCCCTTACAGAGCTAACTATGGCTACACCTTC. It yields the protein CASSPYRANYGYTF.

This clone is a singleton in its sample. V is TRBV5-6 and J is TRBJ1-4; D not resolved. Germline V gene lookup returns CDR1 SGHDT and CDR2 YYEEEE. The CDR3 sequence is 15 residues long. Trimming took 4 bases from V and 8 from J, leaving 18 bases between them. The CDR3 reads CASSAVALEVEKLFF. In nucleotides, the CDR3 is TGTGCCAGCAGCGCGGTGGCTCTGGAGGTCGAAAAACTGTTTTTT.

J is TRBJ1-6 and V is TRBV19; D is unclear. Trimming pared 8 bases from V and 3 bases from J, leaving 8 bases between. CDR1 is LNHDA, CDR2 SQIVND, per germline (reference sequence). The CDR3 totals 13 residues. CDR3 sequence: CASCPFYNSPLHF. CDR3 DNA sequence: TGTGCCAGTTGTCCCTTCTATAATTCACCCCTCCACTTT.

CDR3 protein: CATEYSYNSPLHF. As DNA, the CDR3 is TGTGCTACAGAGTACTCCTATAATTCACCCCTCCACTTT. The rearrangement joins TRBV25-1 to TRBJ1-6; D is undetermined. The length of the CDR3 is 13 residues. The germline V gene has CDR1 MGHDK and CDR2 SYGVNS.

The V and J genes are TRBV27 and TRBJ1-2; 8 bases fit TRBD1. Germline V gene lookup returns CDR1 MNHEY and CDR2 SMNVEV (reference sequence). V shed 6 bases, J shed 7 bases, and the junction held 10 bases outside the gene matches. The CDR3 contains 14 residues. The CDR3 here is CASRNAQGASGYTF. In nucleotides, the CDR3 is TGTGCCAGCAGAAACGCTCAGGGGGCGAGTGGCTACACCTTC.

The J gene is TRBJ2-1, the V gene TRBV4-1, with 7 bases lining up with TRBD1. V lost 4 bases to trimming and J lost 0 bases; unmatched junction nucleotides: 9. CDR1 MGHRA and CDR2 YSYEKL come from the germline V gene. The CDR3 has 17 residues. The CDR3, as DNA: TGCGCCAGCAGCCGCGGACAGGACAGGAGCTCCTACAATGAGCAGTTCTTC. Protein sequence: CASSRGQDRSSYNEQFF.

The V gene is TRBV5-1, the J gene TRBJ1-1, with 8 bases matching TRBD1. J lost 2 bases, V lost 1 base, and 4 bases had no gene match. The CDR3 is 15 residues long. From germline, CDR1 is SGHRS and CDR2 YFSETQ. CDR3 in amino acids: CASSLSTGGNTEAFF. For the CDR3, the DNA is TGCGCCAGCAGCTTGTCTACAGGGGGAAACACTGAAGCTTTCTTT.

The CDR3 sequence: CASSFGHMNTEAFF. CDR3 DNA sequence: TGTGCCAGCAGTTTCGGACACATGAACACTGAAGCTTTCTTT. The chain combines TRBV27 with TRBJ1-1; a weak D match, TRBD1 (5 bases). Deletions cut 3 bases from V and 0 bases from J, with 8 bases between. CDR1 and CDR2 from the germline V gene are MNHEY and SMNVEV (reference sequence). This CDR3 is built from 14 residues.

This clone was recorded once. This chain links TRBV5-5 with TRBJ1-2; possibly TRBD1 for D (6 bases). The CDR3 is 15 amino acids. V shed 1 base and J shed 7 bases, with 17 bases lying between them. Germline V CDR1 and CDR2: SGHKS, YYEKEE (reference sequence). CDR3 in DNA: TGTGCCAGCAGCTTGACAGGGTTGTTTTCTGGTGGCTACACCTTC. Translating gives CASSLTGLFSGGYTF.

The chain employs TRBV19 and TRBJ1-4, with 7 bases fitting TRBD1. Germline CDR1 is LNHDA and CDR2 is SQIVND (reference sequence). The junction had 2 bases not matched to a gene; V was cut back by 7 bases and J by 0 bases. This CDR3 contains 14 residues. The CDR3 loop is CASKGAATNEKLFF. The CDR3 region has the DNA TGTGCCAGTAAGGGGGCTGCAACTAATGAAAAACTGTTTTTT.

This rearrangement joins TRBV7-8 to TRBJ2-1; 10 nucleotides align to TRBD2. This CDR3 region has 18 residues. Trimming cost V 8 bases and J 4 bases; bases outside gene matches: 17. Looked up from germline, CDR1 is SGHVS and CDR2 is FQNEAQ. CDR3 nucleotides: TGTGCCAGCCGCCGAGCAGCGGGGGGGAATCCAGAGTACAATGAGCAGTTCTTC. Its translation: CASRRAAGGNPEYNEQFF.